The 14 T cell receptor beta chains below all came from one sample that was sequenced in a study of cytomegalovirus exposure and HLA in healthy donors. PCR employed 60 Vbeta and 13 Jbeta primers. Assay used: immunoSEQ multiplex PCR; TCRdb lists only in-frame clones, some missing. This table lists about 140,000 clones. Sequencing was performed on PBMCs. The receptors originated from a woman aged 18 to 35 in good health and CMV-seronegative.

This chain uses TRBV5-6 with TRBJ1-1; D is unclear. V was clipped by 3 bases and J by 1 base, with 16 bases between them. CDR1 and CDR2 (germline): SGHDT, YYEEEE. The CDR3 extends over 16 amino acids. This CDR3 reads CASSSGVALPNTEAFF. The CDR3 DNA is TGTGCCAGCAGCTCCGGAGTGGCCCTACCGAACACTGAAGCTTTCTTT.

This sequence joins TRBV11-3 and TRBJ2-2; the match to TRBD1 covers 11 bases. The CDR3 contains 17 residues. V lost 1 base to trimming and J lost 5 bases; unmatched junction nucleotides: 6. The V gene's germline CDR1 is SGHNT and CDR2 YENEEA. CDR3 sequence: CASSLVTGTGGTGELFF. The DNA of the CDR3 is TGTGCCAGCAGCTTAGTAACAGGGACAGGGGGTACCGGGGAGCTGTTTTTT.

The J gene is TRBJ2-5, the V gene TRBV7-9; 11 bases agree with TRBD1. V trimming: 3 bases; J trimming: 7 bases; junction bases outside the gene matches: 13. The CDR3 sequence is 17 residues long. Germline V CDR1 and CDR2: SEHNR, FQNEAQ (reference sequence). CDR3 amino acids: CASSLISRDRGLVTQYF. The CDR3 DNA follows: TGTGCCAGCAGCTTGATCTCGCGGGACAGGGGGTTAGTGACCCAGTACTTC. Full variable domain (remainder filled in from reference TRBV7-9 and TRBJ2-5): DTGVSQNPRHKITKRGQNVTFRCDPISEHNRLYWYRQTLGQGPEFLTYFQNEAQLEKSRLLSDRFSAERPKGSFSTLEIQRTEQGDSAMYLCASSLISRDRGLVTQYFGPGTRLLVL.

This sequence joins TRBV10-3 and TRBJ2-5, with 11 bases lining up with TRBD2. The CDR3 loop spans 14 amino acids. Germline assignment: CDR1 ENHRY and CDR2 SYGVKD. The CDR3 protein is CAGASGRSQETQYF. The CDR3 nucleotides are TGTGCTGGGGCTAGCGGGAGGTCCCAAGAGACCCAGTACTTC.

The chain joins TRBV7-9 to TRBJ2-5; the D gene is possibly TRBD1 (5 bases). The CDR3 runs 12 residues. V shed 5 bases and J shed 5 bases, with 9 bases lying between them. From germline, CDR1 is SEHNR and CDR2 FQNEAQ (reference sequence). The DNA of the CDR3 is TGTGCCAGCAGCCCAACAGGCGAGACCCAGTACTTC. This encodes CASSPTGETQYF.

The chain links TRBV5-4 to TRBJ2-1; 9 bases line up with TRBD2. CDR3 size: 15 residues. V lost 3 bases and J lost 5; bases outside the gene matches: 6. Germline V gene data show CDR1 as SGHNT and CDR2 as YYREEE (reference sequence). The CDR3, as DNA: TGTGCCAGCAGCTCCGGGACTAGCAGAGACAATGAGCAGTTCTTC. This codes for CASSSGTSRDNEQFF.

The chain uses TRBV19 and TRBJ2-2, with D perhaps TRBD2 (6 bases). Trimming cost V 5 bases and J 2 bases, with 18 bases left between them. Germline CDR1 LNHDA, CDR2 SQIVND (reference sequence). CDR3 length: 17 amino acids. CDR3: CASSPLGLALNTGELFF. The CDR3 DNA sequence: TGTGCCAGTAGTCCCCTAGGGCTAGCGCTAAACACCGGGGAGCTGTTTTTT.

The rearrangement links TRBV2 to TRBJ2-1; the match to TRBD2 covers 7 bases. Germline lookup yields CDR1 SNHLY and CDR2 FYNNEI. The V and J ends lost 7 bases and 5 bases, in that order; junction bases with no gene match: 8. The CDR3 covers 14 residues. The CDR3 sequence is CASKRDGNNNEQFF. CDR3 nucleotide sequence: TGTGCCAGCAAGCGGGACGGAAACAACAATGAGCAGTTCTTC.

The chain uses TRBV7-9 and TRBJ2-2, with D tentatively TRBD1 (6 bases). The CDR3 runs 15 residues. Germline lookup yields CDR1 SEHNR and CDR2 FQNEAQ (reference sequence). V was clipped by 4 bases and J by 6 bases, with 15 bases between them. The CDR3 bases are TGTGCCAGCAGCTCCCCTTTGGGGGCAGCCGGGGAGCTGTTTTTT. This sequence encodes CASSSPLGAAGELFF.

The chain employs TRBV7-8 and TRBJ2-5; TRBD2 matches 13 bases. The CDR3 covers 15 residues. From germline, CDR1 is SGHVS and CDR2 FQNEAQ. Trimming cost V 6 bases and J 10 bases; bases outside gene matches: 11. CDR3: CASSSKPGLAGIQYF. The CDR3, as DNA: TGTGCCAGCAGTTCCAAACCGGGACTAGCGGGGATCCAGTACTTC.

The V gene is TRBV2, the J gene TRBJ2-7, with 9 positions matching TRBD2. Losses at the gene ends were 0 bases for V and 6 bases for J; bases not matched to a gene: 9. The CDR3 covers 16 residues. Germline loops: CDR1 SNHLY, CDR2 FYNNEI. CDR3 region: CASSEAMAGGPSEQYF. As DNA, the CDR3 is TGTGCCAGCAGTGAAGCAATGGCGGGAGGGCCTTCCGAGCAGTACTTC. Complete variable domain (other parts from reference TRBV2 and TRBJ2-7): EPEVTQTPSHQVTQMGQEVILRCVPISNHLYFYWYRQILGQKVEFLVSFYNNEISEKSEIFDDQFSVERPDGSNFTLKIRSTKLEDSAMYFCASSEAMAGGPSEQYFGPGTRLTVT.

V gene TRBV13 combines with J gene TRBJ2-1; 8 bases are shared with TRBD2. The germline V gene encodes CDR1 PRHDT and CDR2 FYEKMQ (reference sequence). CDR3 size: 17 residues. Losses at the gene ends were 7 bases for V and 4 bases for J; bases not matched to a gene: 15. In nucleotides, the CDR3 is TGTGCCAGCACCCCTCCCCCACTAGCGGCTTTTTACAATGAGCAGTTCTTC. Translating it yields CASTPPPLAAFYNEQFF.

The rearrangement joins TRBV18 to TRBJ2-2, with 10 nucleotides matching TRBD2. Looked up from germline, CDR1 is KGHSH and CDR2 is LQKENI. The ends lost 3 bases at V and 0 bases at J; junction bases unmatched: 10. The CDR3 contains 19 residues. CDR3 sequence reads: CASSPWASGSNANTGELFF. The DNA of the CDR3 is TGTGCCAGCTCACCTTGGGCTAGCGGGAGTAATGCGAACACCGGGGAGCTGTTTTTT.

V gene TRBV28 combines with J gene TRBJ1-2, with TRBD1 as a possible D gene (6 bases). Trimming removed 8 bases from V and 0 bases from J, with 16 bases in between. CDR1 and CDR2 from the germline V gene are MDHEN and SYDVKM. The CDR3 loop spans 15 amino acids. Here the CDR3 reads CASAREGGSNYGYTF. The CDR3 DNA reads TGTGCCAGCGCCAGGGAGGGGGGTTCTAACTATGGCTACACCTTC.